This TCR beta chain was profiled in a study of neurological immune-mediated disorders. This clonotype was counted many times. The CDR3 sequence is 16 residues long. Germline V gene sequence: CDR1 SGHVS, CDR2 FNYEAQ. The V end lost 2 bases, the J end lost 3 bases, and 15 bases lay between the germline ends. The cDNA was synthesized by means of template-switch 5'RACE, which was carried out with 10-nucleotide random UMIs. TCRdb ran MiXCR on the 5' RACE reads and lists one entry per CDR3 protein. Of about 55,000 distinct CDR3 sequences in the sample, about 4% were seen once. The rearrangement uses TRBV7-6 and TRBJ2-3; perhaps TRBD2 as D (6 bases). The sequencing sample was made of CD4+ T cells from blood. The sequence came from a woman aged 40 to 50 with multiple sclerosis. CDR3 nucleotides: TGTGCCAGCAGCTTATCGTCGGGGGTCAATACAGATACGCAGTATTTT. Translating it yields CASSLSSGVNTDTQYF.